The sample holds many counts of the clone carrying this T cell receptor (beta chain). Its antigen is currently unknown. These data belong to a study of tumor and adjacent non-tumor tissue in lung cancer. Broader study findings: Normal lung showed higher cumulative top 100 clone frequency than tumor.

This sample's RNA came from whole unsorted tissue. More than 3 cm separated this lung sample from the edge of the tumor. A modified ARM-PCR protocol with three rounds of nested PCR amplified TCRbeta. TCRdb re-analysed the multiplex PCR reads in MiXCR, keeping a single row per CDR3 protein. The profile shows 90,000 to 100,000 distinct CDR3 sequences, roughly 78% of them singletons. V was pared by 6 bases and J by 2 bases, with 20 bases between. Germline loops: CDR1 MNHNY, CDR2 SVGAGI (reference sequence). CDR3 length: 16 amino acids. The sample consisted of distant non-tumor lung tissue. V and J are TRBV6-6 and TRBJ2-7, with D perhaps matching TRBD1 (6 bases). This clonotype was sampled from a man aged 55 to 70 with small cell lung cancer. The CDR3 DNA is TGTGCCAGCAGATCTGCAGGGGTTTCAGGGGCCTACGAGCAGTACTTC. It is translated as CASRSAGVSGAYEQYF.